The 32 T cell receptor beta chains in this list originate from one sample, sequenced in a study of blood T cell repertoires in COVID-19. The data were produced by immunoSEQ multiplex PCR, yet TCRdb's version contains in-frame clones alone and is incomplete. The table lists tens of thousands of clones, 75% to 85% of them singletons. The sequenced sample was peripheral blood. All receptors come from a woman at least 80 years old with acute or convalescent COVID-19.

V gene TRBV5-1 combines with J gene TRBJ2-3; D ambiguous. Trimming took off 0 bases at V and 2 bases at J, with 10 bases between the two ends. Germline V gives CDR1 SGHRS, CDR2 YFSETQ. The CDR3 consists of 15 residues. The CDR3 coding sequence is TGCGCCAGCAGCTTGGGCGGCGTCCACACAGATACGCAGTATTTT. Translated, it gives CASSLGGVHTDTQYF. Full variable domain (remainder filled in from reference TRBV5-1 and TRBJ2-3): KAGVTQTPRYLIKTRGQQVTLSCSPISGHRSVSWYQQTPGQGLQFLFEYFSETQRNKGNFPGRFSGRQFSNSRSEMNVSTLELGDSALYLCASSLGGVHTDTQYFGPGTRLTVL.

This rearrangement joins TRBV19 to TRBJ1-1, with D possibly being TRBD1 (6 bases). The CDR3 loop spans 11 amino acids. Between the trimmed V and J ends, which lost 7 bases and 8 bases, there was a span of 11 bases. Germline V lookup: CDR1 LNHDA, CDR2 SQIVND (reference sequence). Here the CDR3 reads CASNHRAEAFF. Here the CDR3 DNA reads TGTGCCAGTAATCACAGGGCCGAAGCTTTCTTT. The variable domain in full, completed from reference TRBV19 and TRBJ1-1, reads DGGITQSPKYLFRKEGQNVTLSCEQNLNHDAMYWYRQDPGQGLRLIYYSQIVNDFQKGDIAEGYSVSREKKESFPLTVTSAQKNPTAFYLCASNHRAEAFFGQGTRLTVV.

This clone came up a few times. The CDR3 bases are TGTGCCAGCACTCACAGGGCGGGAGAGACCCAGTACTTC. Translating gives CASTHRAGETQYF. V is TRBV6-5 and J is TRBJ2-5; weak D call: TRBD1 (6 bases). This CDR3 spans 13 amino acids. V lost 7 bases and J 4 bases, leaving 13 bases between the germline ends. Germline V lookup: CDR1 MNHEY, CDR2 SVGAGI.

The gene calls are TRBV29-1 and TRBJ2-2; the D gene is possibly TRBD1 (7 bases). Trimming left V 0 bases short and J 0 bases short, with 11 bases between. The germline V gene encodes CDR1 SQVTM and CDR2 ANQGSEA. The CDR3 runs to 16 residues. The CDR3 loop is CSVEDRGTANTGELFF. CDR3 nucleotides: TGCAGCGTTGAAGATCGGGGGACAGCGAACACCGGGGAGCTGTTTTTT.

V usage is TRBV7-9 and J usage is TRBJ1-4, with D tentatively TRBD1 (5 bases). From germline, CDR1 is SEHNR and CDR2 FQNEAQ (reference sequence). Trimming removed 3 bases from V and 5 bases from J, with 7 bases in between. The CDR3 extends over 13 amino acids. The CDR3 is CASSFWGNEKLFF. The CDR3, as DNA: TGTGCCAGCAGCTTCTGGGGCAATGAAAAACTGTTTTTT.

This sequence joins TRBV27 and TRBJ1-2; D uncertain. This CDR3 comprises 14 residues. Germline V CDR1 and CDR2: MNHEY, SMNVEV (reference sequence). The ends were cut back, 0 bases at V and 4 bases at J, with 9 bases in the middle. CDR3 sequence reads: CASSLSSHGYGYTF. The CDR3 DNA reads TGTGCCAGCAGTTTATCGAGCCATGGCTATGGCTACACCTTC.

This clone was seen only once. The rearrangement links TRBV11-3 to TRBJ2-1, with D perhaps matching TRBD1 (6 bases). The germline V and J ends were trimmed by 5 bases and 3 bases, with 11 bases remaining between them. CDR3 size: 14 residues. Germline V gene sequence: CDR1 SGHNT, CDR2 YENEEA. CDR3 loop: CASSVGTNYNEQFF. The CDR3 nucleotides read TGTGCCAGCAGCGTCGGGACAAACTACAATGAGCAGTTCTTC.

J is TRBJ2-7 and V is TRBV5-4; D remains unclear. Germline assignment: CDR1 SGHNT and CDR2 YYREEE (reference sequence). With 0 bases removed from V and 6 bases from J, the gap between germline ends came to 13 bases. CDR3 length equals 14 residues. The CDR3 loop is CASSLGPERSEQYF. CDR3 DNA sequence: TGTGCCAGCAGCTTGGGGCCAGAAAGGAGCGAGCAGTACTTC.

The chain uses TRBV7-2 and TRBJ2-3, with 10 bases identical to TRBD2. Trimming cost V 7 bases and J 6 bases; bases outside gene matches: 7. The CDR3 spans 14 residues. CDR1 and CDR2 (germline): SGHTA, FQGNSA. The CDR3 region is CASNPGLASDTQYF. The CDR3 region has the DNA TGTGCCAGCAACCCGGGACTAGCGTCCGATACGCAGTATTTT.

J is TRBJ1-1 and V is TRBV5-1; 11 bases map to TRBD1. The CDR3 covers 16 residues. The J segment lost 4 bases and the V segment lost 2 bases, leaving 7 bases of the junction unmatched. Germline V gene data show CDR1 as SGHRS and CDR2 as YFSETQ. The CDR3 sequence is CASSLQSGTGGTEAFF. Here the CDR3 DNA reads TGCGCCAGCAGCTTACAATCCGGGACAGGGGGCACTGAAGCTTTCTTT.

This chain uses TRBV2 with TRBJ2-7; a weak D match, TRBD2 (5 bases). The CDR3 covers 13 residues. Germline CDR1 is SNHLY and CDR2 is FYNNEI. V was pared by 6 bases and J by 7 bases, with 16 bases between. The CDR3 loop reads CASRERGLLEQYF. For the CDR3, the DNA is TGTGCCAGCAGGGAACGGGGTCTTCTGGAGCAGTACTTC.

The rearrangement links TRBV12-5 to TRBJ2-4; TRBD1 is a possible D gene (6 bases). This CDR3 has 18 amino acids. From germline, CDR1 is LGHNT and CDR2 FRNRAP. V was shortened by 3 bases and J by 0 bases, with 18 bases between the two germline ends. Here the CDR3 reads CASGFGDTTSLAKNIQYF. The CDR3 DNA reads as TGTGCTAGTGGTTTTGGGGACACGACCAGCCTAGCCAAAAACATTCAGTACTTC. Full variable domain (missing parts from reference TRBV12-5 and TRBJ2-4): DARVTQTPRHKVTEMGQEVTMRCQPILGHNTVFWYRQTMMQGLELLAYFRNRAPLDDSGMPKDRFSAEMPDATLATLKIQPSEPRDSAVYFCASGFGDTTSLAKNIQYFGAGTRLSVL.

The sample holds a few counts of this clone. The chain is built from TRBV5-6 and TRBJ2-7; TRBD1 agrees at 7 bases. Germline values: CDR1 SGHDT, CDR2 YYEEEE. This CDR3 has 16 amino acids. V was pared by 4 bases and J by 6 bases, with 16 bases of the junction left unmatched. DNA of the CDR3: TGTGCCAGCAGCACCTTCATCCGCCGACAGGGCCCCGAGCAGTACTTC. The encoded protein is CASSTFIRRQGPEQYF.

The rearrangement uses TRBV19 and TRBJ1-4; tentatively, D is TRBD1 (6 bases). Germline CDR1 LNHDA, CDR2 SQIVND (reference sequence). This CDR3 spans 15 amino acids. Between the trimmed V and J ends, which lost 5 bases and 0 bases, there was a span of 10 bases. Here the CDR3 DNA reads TGTGCCAGTAGTTTCCGACAGGCAACTAATGAAAAACTGTTTTTT. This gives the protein CASSFRQATNEKLFF.

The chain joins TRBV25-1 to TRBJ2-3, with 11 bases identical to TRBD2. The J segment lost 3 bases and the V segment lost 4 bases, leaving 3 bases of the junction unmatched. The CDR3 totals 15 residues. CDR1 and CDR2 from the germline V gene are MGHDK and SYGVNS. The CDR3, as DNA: TGTGCCAGCAGTGTCCCTAGCGGGGGGACAGATACGCAGTATTTT. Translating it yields CASSVPSGGTDTQYF. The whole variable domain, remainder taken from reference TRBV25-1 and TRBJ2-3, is EADIYQTPRYLVIGTGKKITLECSQTMGHDKMYWYQQDPGMELHLIHYSYGVNSTEKGDLSSESTVSRIRTEHFPLTLESARPSHTSQYLCASSVPSGGTDTQYFGPGTRLTVL.

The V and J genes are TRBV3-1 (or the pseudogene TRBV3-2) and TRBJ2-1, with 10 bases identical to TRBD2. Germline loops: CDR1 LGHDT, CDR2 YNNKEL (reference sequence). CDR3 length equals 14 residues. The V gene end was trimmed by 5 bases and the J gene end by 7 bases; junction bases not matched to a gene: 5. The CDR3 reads CASSFSGGGNEQFF. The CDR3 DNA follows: TGTGCCAGCAGCTTCAGCGGGGGGGGTAATGAGCAGTTCTTC.

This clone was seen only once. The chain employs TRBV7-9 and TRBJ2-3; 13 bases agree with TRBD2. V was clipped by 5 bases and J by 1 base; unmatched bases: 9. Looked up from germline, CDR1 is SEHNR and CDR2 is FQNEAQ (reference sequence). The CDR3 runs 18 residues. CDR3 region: CASSPLAGGPRGTDTQYF. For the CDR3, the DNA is TGTGCCAGCAGCCCACTAGCGGGGGGGCCCAGGGGCACAGATACGCAGTATTTT.

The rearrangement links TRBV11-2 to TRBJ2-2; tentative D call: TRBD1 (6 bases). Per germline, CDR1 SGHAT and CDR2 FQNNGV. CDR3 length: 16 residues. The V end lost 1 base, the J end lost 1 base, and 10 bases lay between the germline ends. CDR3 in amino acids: CASSLGPTGNTGELFF. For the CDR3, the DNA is TGTGCCAGCAGCTTAGGGCCGACAGGGAACACCGGGGAGCTGTTTTTT. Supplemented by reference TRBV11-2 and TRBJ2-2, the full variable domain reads EAGVAQSPRYKIIEKRQSVAFWCNPISGHATLYWYQQILGQGPKLLIQFQNNGVVDDSQLPKDRFSAERLKGVDSTLKIQPAKLEDSAVYLCASSLGPTGNTGELFFGEGSRLTVL.

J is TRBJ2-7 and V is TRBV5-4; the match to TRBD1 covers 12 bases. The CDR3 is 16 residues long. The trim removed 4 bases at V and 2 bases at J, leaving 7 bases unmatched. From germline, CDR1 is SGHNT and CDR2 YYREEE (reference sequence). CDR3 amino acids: CASSAGQGAFTYEQYF. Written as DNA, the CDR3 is TGTGCCAGCAGCGCGGGACAGGGGGCTTTTACCTACGAGCAGTACTTC. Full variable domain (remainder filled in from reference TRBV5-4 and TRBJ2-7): ETGVTQSPTHLIKTRGQQVTLRCSSQSGHNTVSWYQQALGQGPQFIFQYYREEENGRGNFPPRFSGLQFPNYSSELNVNALELDDSALYLCASSAGQGAFTYEQYFGPGTRLTVT.

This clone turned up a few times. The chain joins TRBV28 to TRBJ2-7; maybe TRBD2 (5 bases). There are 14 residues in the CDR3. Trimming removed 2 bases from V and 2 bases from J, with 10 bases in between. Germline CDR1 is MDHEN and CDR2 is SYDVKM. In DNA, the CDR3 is TGTGCCAGCAGTTTAGTGGGAGAAACCTACGAGCAGTACTTC. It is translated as CASSLVGETYEQYF.

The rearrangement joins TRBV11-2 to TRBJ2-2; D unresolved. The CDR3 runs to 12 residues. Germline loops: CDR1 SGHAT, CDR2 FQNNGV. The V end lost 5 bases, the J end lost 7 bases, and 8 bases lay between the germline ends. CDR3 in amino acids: CASSLGRGELFF. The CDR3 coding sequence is TGTGCCAGCAGCCTTGGGCGCGGGGAGCTGTTTTTT. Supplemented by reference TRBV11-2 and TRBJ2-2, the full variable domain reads EAGVAQSPRYKIIEKRQSVAFWCNPISGHATLYWYQQILGQGPKLLIQFQNNGVVDDSQLPKDRFSAERLKGVDSTLKIQPAKLEDSAVYLCASSLGRGELFFGEGSRLTVL.

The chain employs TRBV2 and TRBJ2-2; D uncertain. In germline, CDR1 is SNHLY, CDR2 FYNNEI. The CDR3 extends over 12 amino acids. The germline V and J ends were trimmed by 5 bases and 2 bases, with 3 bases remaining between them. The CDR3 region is CASSRNTGELFF. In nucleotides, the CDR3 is TGTGCCAGCAGTCGTAACACCGGGGAGCTGTTTTTT. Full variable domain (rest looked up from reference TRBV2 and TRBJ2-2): EPEVTQTPSHQVTQMGQEVILRCVPISNHLYFYWYRQILGQKVEFLVSFYNNEISEKSEIFDDQFSVERPDGSNFTLKIRSTKLEDSAMYFCASSRNTGELFFGEGSRLTVL.

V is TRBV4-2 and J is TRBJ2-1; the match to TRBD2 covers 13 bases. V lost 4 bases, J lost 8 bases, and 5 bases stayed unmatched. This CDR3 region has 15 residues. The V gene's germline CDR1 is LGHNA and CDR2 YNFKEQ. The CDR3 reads CASSPLAGGGDEQFF. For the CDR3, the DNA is TGTGCCAGCAGCCCACTAGCGGGAGGGGGCGATGAGCAGTTCTTC.

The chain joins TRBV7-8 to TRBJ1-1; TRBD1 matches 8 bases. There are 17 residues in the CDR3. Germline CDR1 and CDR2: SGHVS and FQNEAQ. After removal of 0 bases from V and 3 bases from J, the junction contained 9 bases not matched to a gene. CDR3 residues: CASSLAPRGLGHTEAFF. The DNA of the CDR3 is TGTGCCAGCAGCTTAGCGCCCAGGGGGCTTGGGCACACTGAAGCTTTCTTT.

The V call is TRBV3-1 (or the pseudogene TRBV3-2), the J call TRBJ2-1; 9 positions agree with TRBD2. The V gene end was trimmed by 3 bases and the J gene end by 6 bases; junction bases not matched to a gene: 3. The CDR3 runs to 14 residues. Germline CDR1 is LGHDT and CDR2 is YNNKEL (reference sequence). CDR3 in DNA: TGTGCCAGCAGCCACGGCGGGAGGGCCAATGAGCAGTTCTTC. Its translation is CASSHGGRANEQFF.

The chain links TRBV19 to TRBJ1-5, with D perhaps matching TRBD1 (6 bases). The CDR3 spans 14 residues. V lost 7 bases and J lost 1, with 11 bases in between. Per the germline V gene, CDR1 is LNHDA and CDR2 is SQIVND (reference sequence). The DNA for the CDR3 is TGTGCCAGTAAAGCCAGGGGCAGCAATCAGCCCCAGCATTTT. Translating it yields CASKARGSNQPQHF.

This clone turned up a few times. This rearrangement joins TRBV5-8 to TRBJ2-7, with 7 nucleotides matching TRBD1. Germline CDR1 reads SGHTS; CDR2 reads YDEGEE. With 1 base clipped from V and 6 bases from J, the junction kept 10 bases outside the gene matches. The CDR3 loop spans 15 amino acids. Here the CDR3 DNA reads TGTGCCAGCAGCTTGCGACAGGGCAATACGATCGAGCAGTACTTC. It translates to CASSLRQGNTIEQYF.

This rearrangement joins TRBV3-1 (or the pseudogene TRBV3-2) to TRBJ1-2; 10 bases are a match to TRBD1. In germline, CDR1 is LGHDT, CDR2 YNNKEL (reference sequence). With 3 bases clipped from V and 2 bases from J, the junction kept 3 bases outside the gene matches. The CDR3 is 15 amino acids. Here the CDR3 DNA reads TGTGCCAGCAGCCATCGACAGGGGGCGAACTATGGCTACACCTTC. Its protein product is CASSHRQGANYGYTF.

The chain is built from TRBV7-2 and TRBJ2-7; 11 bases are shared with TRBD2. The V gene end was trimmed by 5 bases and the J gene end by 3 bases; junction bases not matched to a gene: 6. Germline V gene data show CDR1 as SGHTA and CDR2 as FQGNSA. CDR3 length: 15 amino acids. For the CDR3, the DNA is TGTGCCAGCAGCCTCTACACTAGCGGGAGCTACGAGCAGTACTTC. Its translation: CASSLYTSGSYEQYF.

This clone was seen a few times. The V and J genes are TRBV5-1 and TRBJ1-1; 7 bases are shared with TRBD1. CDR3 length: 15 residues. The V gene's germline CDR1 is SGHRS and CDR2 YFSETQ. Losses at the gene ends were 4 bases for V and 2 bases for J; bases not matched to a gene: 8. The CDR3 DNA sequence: TGCGCCAGCAGCCTAGTCACAGGGGCCAACACTGAAGCTTTCTTT. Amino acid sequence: CASSLVTGANTEAFF.

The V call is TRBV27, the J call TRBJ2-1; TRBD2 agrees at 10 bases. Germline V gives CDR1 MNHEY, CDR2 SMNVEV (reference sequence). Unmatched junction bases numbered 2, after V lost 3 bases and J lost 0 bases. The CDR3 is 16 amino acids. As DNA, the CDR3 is TGTGCCAGCAGTTTGCTAGCGGGGGTCTCCTACAATGAGCAGTTCTTC. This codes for CASSLLAGVSYNEQFF.

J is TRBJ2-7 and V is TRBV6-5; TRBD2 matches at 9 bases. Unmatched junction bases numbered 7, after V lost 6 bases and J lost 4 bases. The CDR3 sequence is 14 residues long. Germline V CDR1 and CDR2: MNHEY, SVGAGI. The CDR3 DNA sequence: TGTGCCAGCAGGTATAGCGGGAGCGGGTACGAGCAGTACTTC. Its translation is CASRYSGSGYEQYF.